This is a list of T cell receptor beta chains from one sample in a study of control samples from healthy donors and cancer patients. The method was immunoSEQ multiplex PCR; TCRdb's version includes in-frame clones alone and lacks a portion of them. The sample lists about 130,000 clones, roughly 94% occurring once. Sequencing was done on a sample of PBMCs. The receptor set was obtained from a man in his 60s with colorectal cancer. The CDR3 runs from the conserved cysteine through the conserved F or W. A D gene is named only where the DNA matches it firmly. For some rows the clone size is stated as once, few or many, or as a class when expanded; others skip it.

>TRBJ1-5|.|15|TRBV7-2|.
CASSPQWGSNQPQHF
TGTGCCAGCAGCCCACAGTGGGGTAGCAATCAGCCCCAGCATTTT
>TRBJ2-7|.|15|TRBV20-1|TRBD1
CSASPLGQEMDEQYF
TGCAGTGCTAGTCCACTGGGACAGGAGATGGACGAGCAGTACTTC
>TRBJ2-2|.|14|TRBV19|.
CASRERPNTGELFF
TGTGCCAGCAGAGAAAGGCCGAACACCGGGGAGCTGTTTTTT
>TRBJ1-1|few|14|TRBV19|.
CASSGSRVNTEAFF
TGTGCCAGTAGTGGCAGTAGGGTGAACACTGAAGCTTTCTTT
>TRBJ1-2|.|13|TRBV12-3/TRBV12-4|.
CASSLEVLQGYTF
TGTGCCAGCAGTTTAGAGGTGCTTCAGGGCTACACCTTC
>TRBJ2-7|.|16|TRBV18|.
CASSRTGTPVSYEQYF
TGTGCCAGCTCACGTACCGGGACACCCGTCTCCTACGAGCAGTACTTC
>TRBJ2-7|.|14|TRBV4-1|.
CASSQDLDSYEQYF
TGCGCCAGCAGCCAAGACTTGGACAGCTACGAGCAGTACTTC
>TRBJ1-2|.|15|TRBV30|TRBD1
CAWSVLGQGASGYTF
TGTGCCTGGAGTGTTTTAGGACAGGGGGCGTCGGGCTACACCTTC
>TRBJ2-1|.|14|TRBV7-2|TRBD1
CASSLRGRNNEQFF
TGTGCCAGCAGCTTGAGGGGGCGAAACAATGAGCAGTTCTTC
>TRBJ2-7|.|14|TRBV5-8|TRBD2
CASSAGLESYEQYF
TGTGCCAGCAGCGCGGGACTAGAATCGTACGAGCAGTACTTC
>TRBJ1-4|.|16|TRBV4-1|TRBD1
CASSQPPSAGGGKLFF
TGCGCCAGCAGCCAACCTCCATCGGCAGGGGGAGGAAAACTGTTTTTT
>TRBJ2-7|.|16|TRBV21-1|.
CASSKARQVVSYEQYF
TGTGCCAGCAGCAAAGCCAGGCAGGTGGTATCCTACGAGCAGTACTTC
>TRBJ2-5|.|15|TRBV4-1|.
CASSQEEGFQETQYF
TGCGCCAGCAGCCAAGAGGAGGGCTTCCAAGAGACCCAGTACTTC
>TRBJ2-7|.|13|TRBV6-6|.
CASSHGPTGEQYF
TGTGCCAGCAGCCATGGACCCACCGGTGAGCAGTACTTC
>TRBJ2-3|once|18|TRBV3-1/TRBV3-2|TRBD2
CASSQGLAGGLSTDTQYF
TGTGCCAGCAGCCAGGGACTAGCGGGGGGGCTCTCCACAGATACGCAGTATTTT
>TRBJ2-7|.|17|TRBV21-1|.
CASSKKGDSSPSDEQYF
TGTGCCAGCAGCAAAAAAGGGGACAGTTCCCCCTCGGACGAGCAGTACTTC
>TRBJ1-1|.|14|TRBV9|.
CASSVGQLNTEAFF
TGTGCCAGCAGCGTAGGACAGTTGAACACTGAAGCTTTCTTT
>TRBJ2-7|.|15|TRBV6-1|.
CASSEATGLAYEQYF
TGTGCCAGCAGTGAAGCGACAGGTCTTGCCTACGAGCAGTACTTC
>TRBJ1-5|.|12|TRBV30|.
CAWSVLNQPQHF
TGTGCCTGGAGTGTACTCAATCAGCCCCAGCATTTT
>TRBJ2-1|.|17|TRBV4-1|.
CASSQDITGSGNNEQFF
TGCGCCAGCAGCCAAGATATAACAGGGTCAGGGAACAATGAGCAGTTCTTC
>TRBJ2-5|.|15|TRBV5-1|.
CASSGGRTSGETQYF
TGCGCCAGCAGCGGTGGACGGACCAGCGGGGAGACCCAGTACTTC
>TRBJ1-5|.|14|TRBV6-6|.
CASRETRSNQPQHF
TGTGCCAGCAGAGAAACCAGGAGCAATCAGCCCCAGCATTTT
>TRBJ1-1|few|13|TRBV19|.
CASSIGQGTEAFF
TGTGCCAGTAGTATAGGGCAGGGCACTGAAGCTTTCTTT
>TRBJ2-7|once|15|TRBV5-1|.
CASSYGPWSSYEQYF
TGCGCCAGCAGCTATGGGCCTTGGAGCTCCTACGAGCAGTACTTC
>TRBJ1-2|.|14|TRBV28|.
CASSFHTGNYGYTF
TGTGCCAGCAGTTTCCATACAGGGAACTATGGCTACACCTTC
>TRBJ1-3|.|15|TRBV4-1|.
CASRGRGSAGNTIYF
TGCGCCAGCAGGGGTAGAGGGTCAGCCGGAAACACCATATATTTT
>TRBJ1-3|once|15|TRBV5-4|.
CASSLGAGAGNTIYF
TGTGCCAGCAGCTTGGGGGCGGGGGCTGGAAACACCATATATTTT
>TRBJ1-5|.|11|TRBV30|.
CASGGNQPQHF
TGTGCCTCCGGGGGCAATCAGCCCCAGCATTTT
>TRBJ1-1|.|12|TRBV25-1|.
CASSDQGTEAFF
TGTGCCAGCAGTGACCAGGGAACTGAAGCTTTCTTT
>TRBJ2-4|.|14|TRBV4-1|TRBD1
CAGGQGTAKNIQYF
TGCGCCGGGGGACAGGGGACCGCCAAAAACATTCAGTACTTC
>TRBJ1-5|.|14|TRBV9|.
CASSEGRGDEPQHF
TGTGCCAGCAGCGAGGGGAGGGGTGACGAGCCCCAGCATTTT
>TRBJ1-5|.|13|TRBV30|.
CAWGRDSNQPQHF
TGTGCCTGGGGACGGGATAGCAATCAGCCCCAGCATTTT
>TRBJ2-7|.|15|TRBV6-5|.
CASSRKTAPSYEQYF
TGTGCCAGCAGTCGGAAGACAGCCCCGTCCTACGAGCAGTACTTC
>TRBJ2-7|.|15|TRBV5-1|TRBD1
CASSLTGQGEYEQYF
TGCGCCAGCAGCTTGACGGGACAGGGGGAATACGAGCAGTACTTC